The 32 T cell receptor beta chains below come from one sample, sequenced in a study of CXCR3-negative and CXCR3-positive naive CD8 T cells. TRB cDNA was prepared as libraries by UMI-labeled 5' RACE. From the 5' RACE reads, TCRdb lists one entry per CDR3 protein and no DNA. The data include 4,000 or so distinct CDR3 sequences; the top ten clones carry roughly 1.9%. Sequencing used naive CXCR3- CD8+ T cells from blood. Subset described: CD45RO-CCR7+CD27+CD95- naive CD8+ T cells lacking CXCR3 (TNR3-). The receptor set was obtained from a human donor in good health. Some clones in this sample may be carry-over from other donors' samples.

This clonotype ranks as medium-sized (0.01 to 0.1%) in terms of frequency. CDR3 residues: CSVSGQGLSGELFF. The gene calls are TRBV29-1 and TRBJ2-2; the TRBD1 assignment by TCRdb is unverifiable without DNA. The V gene's germline CDR1 is SQVTM and CDR2 ANQGSEA. There are 14 residues in the CDR3.

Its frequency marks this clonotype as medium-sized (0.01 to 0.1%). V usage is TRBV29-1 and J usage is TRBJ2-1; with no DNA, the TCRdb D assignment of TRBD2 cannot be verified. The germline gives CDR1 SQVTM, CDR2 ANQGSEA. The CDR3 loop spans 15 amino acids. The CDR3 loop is CSVAAPPGLAGEQFF.

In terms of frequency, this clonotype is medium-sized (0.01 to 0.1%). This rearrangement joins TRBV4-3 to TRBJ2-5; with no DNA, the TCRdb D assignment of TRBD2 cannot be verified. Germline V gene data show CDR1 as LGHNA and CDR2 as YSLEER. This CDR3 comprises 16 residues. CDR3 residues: CASSLRLAGDGETQYF.

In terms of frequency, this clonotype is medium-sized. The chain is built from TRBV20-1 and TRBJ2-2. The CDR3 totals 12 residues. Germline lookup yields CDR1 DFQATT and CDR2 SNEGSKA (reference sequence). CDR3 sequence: CSAVFPTGELFF.

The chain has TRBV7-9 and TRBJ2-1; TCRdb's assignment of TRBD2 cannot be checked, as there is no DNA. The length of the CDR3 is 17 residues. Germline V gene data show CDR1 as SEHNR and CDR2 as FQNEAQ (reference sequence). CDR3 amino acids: CASSLWPGPDVTNEQFF.

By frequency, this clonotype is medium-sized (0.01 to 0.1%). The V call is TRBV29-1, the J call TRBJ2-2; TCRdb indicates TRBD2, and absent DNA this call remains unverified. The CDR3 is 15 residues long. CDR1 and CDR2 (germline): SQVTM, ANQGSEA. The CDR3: CSVDGAGAGTGELFF.

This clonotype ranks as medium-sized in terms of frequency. The CDR3 is CSASEFNKEPRGEQFF. This sequence joins TRBV20-1 and TRBJ2-1; TCRdb indicates TRBD1, and absent DNA this call remains unverified. This CDR3 is 16 amino acids long. Per the germline V gene, CDR1 is DFQATT and CDR2 is SNEGSKA (reference sequence).

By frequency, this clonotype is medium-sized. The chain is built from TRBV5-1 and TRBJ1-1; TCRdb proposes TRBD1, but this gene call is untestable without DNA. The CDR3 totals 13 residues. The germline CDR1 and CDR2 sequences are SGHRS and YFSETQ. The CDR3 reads CASSAAGTGEAFF.

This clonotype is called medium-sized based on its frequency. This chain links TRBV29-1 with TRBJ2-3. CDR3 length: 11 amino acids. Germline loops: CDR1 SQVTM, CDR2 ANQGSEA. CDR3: CSVGSPDTQYF.

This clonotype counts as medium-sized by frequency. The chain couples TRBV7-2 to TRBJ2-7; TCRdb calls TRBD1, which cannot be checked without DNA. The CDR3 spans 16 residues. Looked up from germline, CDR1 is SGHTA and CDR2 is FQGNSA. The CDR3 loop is CASSSAPGTSSYEQYF.

The CDR3 region is CASSQEGPDYTQYF. The chain combines TRBV3-1 with TRBJ2-3; checking the TCRdb D call of TRBD2 is not possible without DNA. CDR1 is LGHDT, CDR2 YNNKEL, per germline (reference sequence). This CDR3 contains 14 residues.

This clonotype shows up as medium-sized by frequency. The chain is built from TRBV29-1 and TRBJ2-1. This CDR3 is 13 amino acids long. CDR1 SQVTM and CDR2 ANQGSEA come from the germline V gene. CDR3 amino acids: CSVELATNNEQFF.

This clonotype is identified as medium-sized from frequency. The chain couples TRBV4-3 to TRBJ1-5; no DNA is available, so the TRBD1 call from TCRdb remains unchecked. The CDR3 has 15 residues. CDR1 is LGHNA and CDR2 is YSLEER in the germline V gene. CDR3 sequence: CASSQEQAVNQPQHF.

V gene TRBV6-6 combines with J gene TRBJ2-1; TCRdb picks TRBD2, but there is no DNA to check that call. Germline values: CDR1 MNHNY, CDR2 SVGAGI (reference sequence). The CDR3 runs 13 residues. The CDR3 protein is CASISSGTAKQFF.

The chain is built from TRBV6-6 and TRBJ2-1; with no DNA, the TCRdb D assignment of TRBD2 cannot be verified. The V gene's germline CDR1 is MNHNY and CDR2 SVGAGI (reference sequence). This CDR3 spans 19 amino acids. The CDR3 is CASSPLSLGGGGSYNEQFF.

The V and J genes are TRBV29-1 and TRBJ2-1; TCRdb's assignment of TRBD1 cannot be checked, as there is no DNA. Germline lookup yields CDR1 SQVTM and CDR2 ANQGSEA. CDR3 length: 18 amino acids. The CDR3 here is CSVSNRLDSLSSYNEQFF.

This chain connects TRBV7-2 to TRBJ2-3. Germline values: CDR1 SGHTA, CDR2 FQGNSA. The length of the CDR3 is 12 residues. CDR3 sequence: CASSPPADTQYF.

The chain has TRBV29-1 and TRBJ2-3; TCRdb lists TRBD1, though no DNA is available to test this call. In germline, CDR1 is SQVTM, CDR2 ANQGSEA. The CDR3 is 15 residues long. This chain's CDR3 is CSVVARARPTDTQYF.

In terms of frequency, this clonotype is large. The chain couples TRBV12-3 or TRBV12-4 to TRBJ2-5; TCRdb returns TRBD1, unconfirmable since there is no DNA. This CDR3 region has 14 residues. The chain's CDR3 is CASSLQGAVETQYF.

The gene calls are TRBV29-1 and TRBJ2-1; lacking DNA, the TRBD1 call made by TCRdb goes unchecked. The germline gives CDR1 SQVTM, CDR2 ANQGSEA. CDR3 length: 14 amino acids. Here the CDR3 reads CSVEQGALKNEQFF.

The CDR3 region is CASSPGSMRGGYNEQFF. The chain links TRBV7-2 to TRBJ2-1; no DNA is available, so the TRBD2 call from TCRdb remains unchecked. The CDR3 sequence is 17 residues long. Germline CDR1 reads SGHTA; CDR2 reads FQGNSA.

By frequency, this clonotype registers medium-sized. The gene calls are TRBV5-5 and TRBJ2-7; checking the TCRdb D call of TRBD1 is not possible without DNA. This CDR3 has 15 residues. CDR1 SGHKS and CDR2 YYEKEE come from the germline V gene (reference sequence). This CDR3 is CASSLSGGTSYEQYF. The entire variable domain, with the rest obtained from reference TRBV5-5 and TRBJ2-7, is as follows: DAGVTQSPTHLIKTRGQQVTLRCSPISGHKSVSWYQQVLGQGPQFIFQYYEKEERGRGNFPDRFSARQFPNYSSELNVNALLLGDSALYLCASSLSGGTSYEQYFGPGTRLTVT.

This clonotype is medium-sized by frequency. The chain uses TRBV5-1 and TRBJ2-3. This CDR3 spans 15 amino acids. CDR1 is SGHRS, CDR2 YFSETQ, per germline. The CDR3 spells CASSLGSTSTDTQYF.

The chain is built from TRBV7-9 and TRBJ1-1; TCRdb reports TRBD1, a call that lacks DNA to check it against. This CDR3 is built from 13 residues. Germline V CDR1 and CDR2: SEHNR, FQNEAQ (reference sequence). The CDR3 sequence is CASSFEGVTEAFF.

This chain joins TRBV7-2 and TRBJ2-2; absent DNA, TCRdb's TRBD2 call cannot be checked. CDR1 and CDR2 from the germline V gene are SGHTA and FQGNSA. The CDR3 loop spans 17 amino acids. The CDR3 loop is CASSLRAIAVNTGELFF. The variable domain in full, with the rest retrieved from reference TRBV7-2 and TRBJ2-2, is GAGVSQSPSNKVTEKGKDVELRCDPISGHTALYWYRQSLGQGLEFLIYFQGNSAPDKSGLPSDRFSAERTGGSVSTLTIQRTQQEDSAVYLCASSLRAIAVNTGELFFGEGSRLTVL.

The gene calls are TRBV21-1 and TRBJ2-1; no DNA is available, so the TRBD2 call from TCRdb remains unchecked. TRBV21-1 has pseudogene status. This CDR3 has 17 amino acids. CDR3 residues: CASSTLQSAGSYNEQFF.

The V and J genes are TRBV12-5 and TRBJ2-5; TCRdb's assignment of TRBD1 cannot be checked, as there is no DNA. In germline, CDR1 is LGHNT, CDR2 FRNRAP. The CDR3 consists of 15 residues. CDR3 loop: CASGLVIPGEETQYF.

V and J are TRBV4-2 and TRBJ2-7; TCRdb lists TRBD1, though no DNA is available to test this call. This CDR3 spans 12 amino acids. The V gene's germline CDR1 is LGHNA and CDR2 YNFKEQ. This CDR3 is CASSRTGFEQYF.

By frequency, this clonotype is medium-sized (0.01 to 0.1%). This chain's CDR3 is CATSPQGLSGANVLTF. The chain carries TRBV15 and TRBJ2-6; TCRdb returns TRBD2, unconfirmable since there is no DNA. There are 16 residues in the CDR3. Germline assignment: CDR1 LNHNV and CDR2 YYDKDF (reference sequence).

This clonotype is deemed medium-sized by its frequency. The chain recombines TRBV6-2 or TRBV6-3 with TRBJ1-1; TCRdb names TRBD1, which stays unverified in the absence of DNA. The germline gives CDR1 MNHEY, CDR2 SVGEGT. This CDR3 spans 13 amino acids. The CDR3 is CASSYTDRTEAFF.

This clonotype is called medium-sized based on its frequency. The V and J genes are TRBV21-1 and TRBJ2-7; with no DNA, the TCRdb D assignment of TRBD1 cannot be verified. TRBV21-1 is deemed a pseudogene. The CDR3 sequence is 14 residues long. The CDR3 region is CASRPGQGKSEQYF.

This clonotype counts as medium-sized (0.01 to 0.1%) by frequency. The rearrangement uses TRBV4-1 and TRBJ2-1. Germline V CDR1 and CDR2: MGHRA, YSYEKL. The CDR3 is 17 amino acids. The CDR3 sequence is CASSQDPAGVTYNEQFF.